This T cell receptor (beta chain) was recovered during a study of T cells in Graves' hyperthyroidism and ophthalmopathy. The overall study: Before any treatment, at initial diagnosis, peripheral blood was collected. Study conclusions and caveats: Patients with ophthalmopathy were separated from those with stable hyperthyroidism by a 13 V-J model. Appearing also in blood were most of the thyroid clonotypes expanded above 0.001.

This clonotype was seen repeatedly, ten times or more. The antigen remains undetermined. V shed 2 bases and J shed 3 bases, with 5 bases lying between them. Looked up from germline, CDR1 is SEHNR and CDR2 is FQNEAQ (reference sequence). CDR3 size: 13 residues. The CDR3 regions of TCR beta were amplified from RNA transcripts. An initial round of RT-PCR targeting the TCR CDR3 relied on the HTBI primer set. TCRdb reprocessed the multiplex PCR reads via MiXCR and lists one record per CDR3 protein. The profile shows some 460,000 distinct CDR3 sequences, 15% to 19% of them singletons. The sample comprised blood. The sequence was collected from a woman aged 18-30 years with Graves' hyperthyroidism. This chain uses TRBV7-9 with TRBJ1-5; no reliable D call. CDR3 coding DNA: TGTGCCAGCAGCTTACTAGACAATCAGCCCCAGCATTTT. Translation gives CASSLLDNQPQHF.